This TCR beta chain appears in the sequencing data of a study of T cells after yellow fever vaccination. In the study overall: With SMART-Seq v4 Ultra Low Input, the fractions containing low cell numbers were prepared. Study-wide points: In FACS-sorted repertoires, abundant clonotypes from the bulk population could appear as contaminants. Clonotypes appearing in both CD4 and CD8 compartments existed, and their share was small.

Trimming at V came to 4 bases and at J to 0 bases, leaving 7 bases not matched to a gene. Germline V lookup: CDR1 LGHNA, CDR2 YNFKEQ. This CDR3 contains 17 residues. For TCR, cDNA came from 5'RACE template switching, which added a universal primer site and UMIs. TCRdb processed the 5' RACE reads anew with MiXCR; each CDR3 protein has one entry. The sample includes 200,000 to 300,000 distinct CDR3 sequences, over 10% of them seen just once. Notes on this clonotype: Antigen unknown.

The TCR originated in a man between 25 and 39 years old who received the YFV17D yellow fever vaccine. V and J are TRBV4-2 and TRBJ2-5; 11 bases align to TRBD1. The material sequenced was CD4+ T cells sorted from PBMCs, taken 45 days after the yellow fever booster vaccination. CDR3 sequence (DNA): TGTGCCAGCAGCCGGGACCGGGACAGGGGGTACCAAGAGACCCAGTACTTC. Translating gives CASSRDRDRGYQETQYF.